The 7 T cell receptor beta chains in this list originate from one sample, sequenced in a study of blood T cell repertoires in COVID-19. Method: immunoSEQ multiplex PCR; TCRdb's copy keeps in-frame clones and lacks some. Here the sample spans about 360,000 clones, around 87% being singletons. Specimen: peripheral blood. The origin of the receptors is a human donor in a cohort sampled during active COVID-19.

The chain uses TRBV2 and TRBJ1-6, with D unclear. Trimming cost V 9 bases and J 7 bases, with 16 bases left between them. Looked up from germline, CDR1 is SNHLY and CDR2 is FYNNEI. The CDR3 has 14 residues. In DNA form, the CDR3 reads TGTGCCAGACGAAGAGAAAGCCGGAATTCACCCCTCCACTTT. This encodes CARRRESRNSPLHF.

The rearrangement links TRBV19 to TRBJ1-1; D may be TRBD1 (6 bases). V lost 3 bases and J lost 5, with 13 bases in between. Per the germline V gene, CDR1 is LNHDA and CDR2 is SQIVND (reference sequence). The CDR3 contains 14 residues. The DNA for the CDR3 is TGTGCCAGTAGTATGGGCCCAAGGGGGACTGAAGCTTTCTTT. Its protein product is CASSMGPRGTEAFF.

The CDR3 protein is CASSQGLPSPRGYNEQFF. The CDR3 bases are TGCGCCAGCAGCCAAGGGCTACCTAGCCCCCGGGGGTACAATGAGCAGTTCTTC. The chain is built from TRBV4-1 and TRBJ2-1; D is perhaps TRBD2 (6 bases). Between the trimmed V and J ends, which lost 1 base and 4 bases, there was a span of 20 bases. The CDR3 loop spans 18 amino acids. CDR1 and CDR2 from the germline V gene are MGHRA and YSYEKL.

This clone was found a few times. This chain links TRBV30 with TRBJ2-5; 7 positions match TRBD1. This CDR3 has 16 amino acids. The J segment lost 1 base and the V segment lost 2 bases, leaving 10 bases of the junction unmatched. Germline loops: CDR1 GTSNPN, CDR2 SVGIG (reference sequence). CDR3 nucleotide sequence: TGTGCCTGGAGTATACTAATGACAGGGTTCCAAGAGACCCAGTACTTC. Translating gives CAWSILMTGFQETQYF.

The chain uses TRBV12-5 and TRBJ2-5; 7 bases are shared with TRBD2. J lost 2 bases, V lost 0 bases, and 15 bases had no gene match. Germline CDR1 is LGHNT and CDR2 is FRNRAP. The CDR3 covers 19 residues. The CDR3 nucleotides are TGTGCTAGTGGTTTGGTACGGGGGGACCTCGACGTGAGGCAAGAGACCCAGTACTTC. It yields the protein CASGLVRGDLDVRQETQYF.

The CDR3 sequence is CASSLGIAGGRTDTQYF. CDR3 coding DNA: TGCGCCAGCAGCTTGGGAATAGCGGGGGGCAGGACAGATACGCAGTATTTT. The V and J genes are TRBV5-1 and TRBJ2-3; 10 bases are a match to TRBD2. The CDR3 has 17 residues. Germline loops: CDR1 SGHRS, CDR2 YFSETQ. V lost 0 bases to trimming and J lost 3 bases; unmatched junction nucleotides: 7.

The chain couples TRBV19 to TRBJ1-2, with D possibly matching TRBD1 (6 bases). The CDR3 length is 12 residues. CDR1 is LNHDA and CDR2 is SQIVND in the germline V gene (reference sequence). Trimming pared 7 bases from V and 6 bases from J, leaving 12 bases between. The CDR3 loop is CASNNRVNGYTF. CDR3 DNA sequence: TGTGCCAGTAATAACAGGGTAAATGGCTACACCTTC.